The 20 T cell receptor beta chains presented below share a single source sample, sequenced in a study of blood T cell repertoires in COVID-19. The assay was immunoSEQ multiplex PCR, and TCRdb's table has in-frame clones only and misses some. Of 97,000 or so clones in the sample, more than 80% were seen once. Sequencing was performed on peripheral blood. The receptor set was obtained from a human donor in a cohort sampled during active COVID-19.

The J gene is TRBJ2-7, the V gene TRBV7-3, with 9 nucleotides matching TRBD2. V trimming: 2 bases; J trimming: 2 bases; junction bases outside the gene matches: 4. This CDR3 has 15 residues. Germline values: CDR1 SGHTA, CDR2 FQGTGA. CDR3 bases: TGTGCCAGCAGCTTAGAGCGGGGGGTGACCTACGAGCAGTACTTC. Translation gives CASSLERGVTYEQYF.

The J gene is TRBJ2-7, the V gene TRBV7-2, with D possibly TRBD1 on 6 matching bases. This CDR3 has 15 amino acids. Germline V gene data show CDR1 as SGHTA and CDR2 as FQGNSA. V shed 4 bases and J shed 0 bases, with 13 bases lying between them. CDR3 in DNA: TGTGCCAGCAGCTCGGACAGATCGAGCTCCTACGAGCAGTACTTC. Translated, it gives CASSSDRSSSYEQYF.

The chain carries TRBV11-2 and TRBJ2-7; D may be TRBD1 (6 bases). The CDR3 has 13 residues. The V gene lost 5 bases and the J gene lost 6 bases, with 14 bases spanning the gap. Germline V lookup: CDR1 SGHAT, CDR2 FQNNGV. The CDR3: CASSAQQGTEQYF. The CDR3 bases are TGTGCCAGCAGCGCCCAACAGGGTACCGAGCAGTACTTC. The variable domain in full, with the rest retrieved from reference TRBV11-2 and TRBJ2-7, is EAGVAQSPRYKIIEKRQSVAFWCNPISGHATLYWYQQILGQGPKLLIQFQNNGVVDDSQLPKDRFSAERLKGVDSTLKIQPAKLEDSAVYLCASSAQQGTEQYFGPGTRLTVT.

The chain is built from TRBV10-2 and TRBJ1-3; 11 positions agree with TRBD1. Germline V gene data show CDR1 as WSHSY and CDR2 as SAAADI. Trimming cost V 6 bases and J 0 bases; bases outside gene matches: 1. The CDR3 spans 15 residues. In DNA form, the CDR3 reads TGCGCCAGCAGGGGGACAGGGGGCTCTGGAAACACCATATATTTT. It is translated as CASRGTGGSGNTIYF.

The chain carries TRBV19 and TRBJ1-2, with unresolved D. Germline V gene lookup returns CDR1 LNHDA and CDR2 SQIVND (reference sequence). The CDR3 has 14 amino acids. Trimming stripped 5 bases from V and 3 bases from J, with 13 bases between. CDR3 sequence: CASSPRSTHYGYTF. CDR3 bases: TGTGCCAGTAGTCCTAGGAGCACCCACTATGGCTACACCTTC.

This clone has only one observation. CDR3 protein: CASSFFRTVNTEAFF. The CDR3 DNA sequence: TGTGCCAGCAGTTTCTTCCGGACTGTGAACACTGAAGCTTTCTTT. The J gene is TRBJ1-1, the V gene TRBV28, with D unresolved. Germline CDR1 reads MDHEN; CDR2 reads SYDVKM. V lost 3 bases and J 0 bases, leaving 11 bases between the germline ends. The CDR3 is made up of 15 amino acids.

The J gene is TRBJ1-6, the V gene TRBV6-2 or TRBV6-3; 8 bases fit TRBD1. J gave up 2 bases and V 6 bases, and 6 bases lay outside the gene matches. CDR1 is MNHEY and CDR2 is SVGEGT in the germline V gene. CDR3 length: 16 amino acids. CDR3 in amino acids: CASSHGQGTYNSPLHF. CDR3 DNA sequence: TGTGCCAGCAGCCACGGACAGGGCACCTATAATTCACCCCTCCACTTT.

V and J are TRBV5-1 and TRBJ2-7; 7 bases map to TRBD1. This CDR3 is 14 amino acids long. CDR1 is SGHRS, CDR2 YFSETQ, per germline. Trimming at V came to 0 bases and at J to 3 bases, leaving 3 bases not matched to a gene. This CDR3 is CASSLEAGGYEQYF. The CDR3 DNA sequence: TGCGCCAGCAGCTTGGAGGCAGGGGGCTACGAGCAGTACTTC.

The rearrangement uses TRBV2 and TRBJ2-7; 7 nucleotides match TRBD2. Germline loops: CDR1 SNHLY, CDR2 FYNNEI. This CDR3 comprises 12 residues. V trimming: 8 bases; J trimming: 2 bases; junction bases outside the gene matches: 3. The CDR3 is CASGLDAYEQYF. The CDR3 DNA follows: TGTGCCAGCGGACTAGATGCCTACGAGCAGTACTTC.

V is TRBV11-3 and J is TRBJ2-3, with D possibly being TRBD2 (5 bases). The CDR3 loop spans 14 amino acids. Trimming took off 4 bases at V and 10 bases at J, with 18 bases between the two ends. From germline, CDR1 is SGHNT and CDR2 YENEEA. DNA for the CDR3: TGTGCCAGCAGCTCCCTTGGAGGTAGCGTAGCGCAGTATTTT. This gives the protein CASSSLGGSVAQYF.

This chain uses TRBV23-1 with TRBJ1-5, with D maybe TRBD1 (6 bases). TRBV23-1 is an ORF, with its function uncertain. The CDR3 length is 16 residues. V lost 0 bases to trimming and J lost 0 bases, with 9 bases between them. Here the CDR3 reads CASSQSGGDSNQPQHF. The DNA of the CDR3 is TGCGCCAGCAGTCAATCAGGGGGGGATAGCAATCAGCCCCAGCATTTT.

The rearrangement joins TRBV6-2 or TRBV6-3 to TRBJ1-2; the D gene is possibly TRBD1 (6 bases). Looked up from germline, CDR1 is MNHEY and CDR2 is SVGEGT. The germline V and J ends were trimmed by 0 bases and 5 bases, with 13 bases remaining between them. The CDR3 spans 15 residues. The CDR3 sequence: CASSYSGLQGYGYTF. CDR3 DNA: TGTGCCAGCAGTTACTCGGGCCTCCAGGGGTATGGCTACACCTTC.

This clone has a count of ten or more. The chain links TRBV7-8 to TRBJ1-1; D might be TRBD1 (6 bases). The germline V and J ends were trimmed by 3 bases and 5 bases, with 10 bases remaining between them. The CDR3 totals 13 residues. CDR1 SGHVS and CDR2 FQNEAQ come from the germline V gene. This CDR3 reads CASSFGQGTEAFF. DNA for the CDR3: TGTGCCAGCAGCTTTGGGCAGGGGACTGAAGCTTTCTTT.

This chain uses TRBV7-9 with TRBJ2-7; maybe TRBD1 (5 bases). V lost 1 base to trimming and J lost 4 bases, with 11 bases between them. Germline V gives CDR1 SEHNR, CDR2 FQNEAQ (reference sequence). The CDR3 spans 14 residues. The CDR3 coding sequence is TGTGCCAGCAGCTTAGGTGGTAGGGGTTACGAGCAGTACTTC. This encodes CASSLGGRGYEQYF.

This clone was observed a handful of times. This CDR3 is CASSRGGGDQPQHF. CDR3 in DNA: TGTGCCAGCTCACGCGGAGGGGGCGACCAGCCCCAGCATTTT. The V call is TRBV18, the J call TRBJ1-5; 7 bases are a match to TRBD1. Germline CDR1 and CDR2: KGHSH and LQKENI. The J segment lost 7 bases and the V segment lost 4 bases, leaving 7 bases of the junction unmatched. The CDR3 runs to 14 residues.

This clone has a handful of counts. The gene calls are TRBV3-1 (or the pseudogene TRBV3-2) and TRBJ1-6; weak D call: TRBD1 (5 bases). This CDR3 is 14 amino acids long. Trimming removed 1 base from V and 10 bases from J, with 11 bases in between. Germline V gene lookup returns CDR1 LGHDT and CDR2 YNNKEL (reference sequence). CDR3 protein: CASSQVYRGSPLHF. The CDR3 bases are TGTGCCAGCAGCCAAGTTTATAGGGGATCACCCCTCCACTTT.

The V and J genes are TRBV2 and TRBJ2-1; 11 nucleotides agree with TRBD1. CDR1 SNHLY and CDR2 FYNNEI come from the germline V gene. The ends lost 7 bases at V and 3 bases at J; junction bases unmatched: 2. There are 14 residues in the CDR3. The CDR3 loop reads CASTGTGGYNEQFF. The CDR3 nucleotides are TGTGCCAGCACCGGGACAGGGGGCTACAATGAGCAGTTCTTC.

This clone was observed a few times. The chain links TRBV2 to TRBJ2-7; D perhaps matches TRBD1 (5 bases). CDR1 is SNHLY, CDR2 FYNNEI, per germline. V lost 4 bases and J lost 3, with 13 bases in between. CDR3 length equals 14 residues. CDR3 region: CASSGSQGNYEQYF. CDR3 bases: TGTGCCAGCAGTGGAAGTCAGGGTAACTACGAGCAGTACTTC. Using reference TRBV2 and TRBJ2-7 for the parts outside the CDR3, the full variable domain is EPEVTQTPSHQVTQMGQEVILRCVPISNHLYFYWYRQILGQKVEFLVSFYNNEISEKSEIFDDQFSVERPDGSNFTLKIRSTKLEDSAMYFCASSGSQGNYEQYFGPGTRLTVT.

This chain joins TRBV4-3 and TRBJ2-6; 7 bases agree with TRBD2. The CDR3 covers 17 residues. Per the germline V gene, CDR1 is LGHNA and CDR2 is YSLEER. V was pared by 0 bases and J by 3 bases, with 5 bases of the junction left unmatched. The CDR3 DNA reads TGCGCCAGCAGCCAAGATTACCGGGGGGATGGGGCCAACGTCCTGACTTTC. Its translation: CASSQDYRGDGANVLTF.

This chain's CDR3 is CASSFSTGGHEKLFF. CDR3 DNA: TGTGCCAGCAGCTTCTCGACAGGGGGGCATGAAAAACTGTTTTTT. The gene calls are TRBV9 and TRBJ1-4, with 9 bases matching TRBD1. This CDR3 spans 15 amino acids. Germline assignment: CDR1 SGDLS and CDR2 YYNGEE. The J segment lost 6 bases and the V segment lost 4 bases, leaving 7 bases of the junction unmatched.